The next 22 T cell receptor beta chains were all read from a single sample in a study of vaccination and CD4 T cells after COVID-19. The antigens for these receptors are not known. Described time point: late sampling 161 to 241 days after vaccination in a few convalescent patients. Stated treatment: roughly 10-day PBMC culture with coronavirus spike peptide pools or control peptides (ViraFEST assay). Sequencing of the DNA from cultured CD4+ T cells was carried out with the Oncomine TCR Beta short-read assay. TCRdb itself ran the PCR reads through MiXCR, one entry per CDR3 protein. The data show around 18,000 distinct CDR3 sequences, with about 51% seen just once and less than 25% held by the top ten. The specimen comprised CD4+ T cells from blood, cultured in vitro, sampled about 7 months after SARS-CoV-2 vaccination. The receptors stem from a human donor who had recovered from COVID-19.

V gene TRBV6-1 combines with J gene TRBJ1-5; 8 positions agree with TRBD1. The CDR3 length is 14 residues. The V segment lost 10 bases and the J segment 7 bases; nucleotides outside the gene matches: 12. From germline, CDR1 is MNHNS and CDR2 SASEGT. Written as DNA, the CDR3 is TGTGCCACCAATAAACAGGGGGTAAGCCAGCCCCAGCATTTT. Amino acids: CATNKQGVSQPQHF.

The chain is built from TRBV5-8 and TRBJ2-5; 8 bases are a match to TRBD1. With V trimmed by 2 bases and J by 5 bases, 14 bases remained unmatched. The germline gives CDR1 SGHTS, CDR2 YDEGEE. The CDR3 has 17 residues. CDR3 sequence: CASSLRQGPTWMETQYF. As DNA, the CDR3 is TGTGCCAGCAGCTTACGACAGGGGCCCACGTGGATGGAGACCCAGTACTTC.

This chain joins TRBV7-6 and TRBJ1-2; D is unclear. Trimming left V 5 bases short and J 10 bases short, with 14 bases between. CDR3 length: 12 amino acids. Germline assignment: CDR1 SGHVS and CDR2 FNYEAQ. The CDR3 spells CASSPYRGSYTF. The CDR3 nucleotides read TGTGCCAGCAGCCCCTATCGCGGTTCCTACACCTTC.

The rearrangement links TRBV6-4 to TRBJ2-5; 8 bases match TRBD2. V gave up 4 bases and J gave up 5 bases; unmatched junction bases: 6. There are 14 residues in the CDR3. The germline V gene encodes CDR1 MRHNA and CDR2 SNTAGT. This CDR3 is CASSVGGAGETQYF. CDR3 sequence (DNA): TGTGCCAGCAGTGTCGGGGGGGCGGGGGAGACCCAGTACTTC.

This clonotype was found a few times. J is TRBJ2-1 and V is TRBV7-8, with 10 bases lining up with TRBD2. The CDR3 contains 13 residues. Trimming took 5 bases from V and 7 from J; bases not matched to a gene: 2. Germline V lookup: CDR1 SGHVS, CDR2 FQNEAQ. The CDR3 loop is CASSPLAGNEQFF. As DNA, the CDR3 is TGTGCCAGCAGCCCACTAGCGGGGAATGAGCAGTTCTTC. Supplemented by reference TRBV7-8 and TRBJ2-1, the full variable domain reads GAGVSQSPRYKVAKRGQDVALRCDPISGHVSLFWYQQALGQGPEFLTYFQNEAQLDKSGLPSDRFFAERPEGSVSTLKIQRTQQEDSAVYLCASSPLAGNEQFFGPGTRLTVL.

The rearrangement uses TRBV6-1 and TRBJ2-3; D is unresolved. The CDR3 spans 13 residues. Germline V CDR1 and CDR2: MNHNS, SASEGT. Trimming cost V 1 base and J 0 bases, with 2 bases left between them. CDR3 DNA sequence: TGTGCCAGCAGTGAAGGGAGCACAGATACGCAGTATTTT. The encoded protein is CASSEGSTDTQYF.

This sequence joins TRBV10-1 and TRBJ1-5, with D uncertain. This CDR3 spans 15 amino acids. Trimming removed 7 bases at V and 0 bases at J, with 13 bases between. Per the germline V gene, CDR1 is WNHNN and CDR2 is SYGVQD (reference sequence). CDR3 region: CASKPWQCSNQPQHF. The CDR3 nucleotides are TGCGCCAGCAAGCCGTGGCAATGTAGCAATCAGCCCCAGCATTTT.

This chain joins TRBV6-2 or TRBV6-3 and TRBJ2-1; 9 positions match TRBD2. CDR1 is MNHEY and CDR2 is SVGEGT in the germline V gene. The CDR3 has 17 residues. Unmatched junction bases numbered 11, after V lost 8 bases and J lost 0 bases. In nucleotides, the CDR3 is TGTGCCAGCCGGGGGCTAGCGGGATCCCGCTCCTACAATGAGCAGTTCTTC. It codes for CASRGLAGSRSYNEQFF.

The rearrangement joins TRBV7-6 to TRBJ2-2; D possibly corresponds to TRBD2 (5 bases). CDR3 length: 17 amino acids. V shed 1 base and J shed 4 bases, with 16 bases lying between them. Germline values: CDR1 SGHVS, CDR2 FNYEAQ. The CDR3 coding sequence is TGTGCCAGCAGCTTAGGGACGGCGGGTCAGGCCACCGGGGAGCTGTTTTTT. It encodes CASSLGTAGQATGELFF.

The chain uses TRBV27 and TRBJ2-7; the D is unclear. Germline assignment: CDR1 MNHEY and CDR2 SMNVEV (reference sequence). Deletions cut 3 bases from V and 3 bases from J, with 9 bases between. This CDR3 has 13 amino acids. CDR3 residues: CASSFGNRYEQYF. The CDR3 nucleotides are TGTGCCAGCAGTTTCGGCAATCGCTACGAGCAGTACTTC.

This chain uses TRBV19 with TRBJ2-1; 12 positions match TRBD2. The germline gives CDR1 LNHDA, CDR2 SQIVND (reference sequence). The CDR3 runs 16 residues. V shed 5 bases and J 4 bases; nucleotides not matched to a gene: 6. CDR3 DNA sequence: TGTGCCAGTAGTGTACAACTAGCGGGAGGATACAATGAGCAGTTCTTC. Translation gives CASSVQLAGGYNEQFF.

V gene TRBV21-1 combines with J gene TRBJ2-7. TRBV21-1 is recorded as a pseudogene. CDR3 length equals 16 residues. The CDR3 region has the DNA TGTGCCAGCAGCAAAACAGAAAGACTTTGCTCCTACGAGCAGTACTTC. Encoded protein: CASSKTERLCSYEQYF.

The chain uses TRBV15 and TRBJ1-3, with D possibly TRBD1 on 6 matching bases. V was trimmed by 3 bases and J by 6 bases, leaving 15 bases between them. Germline V gives CDR1 LNHNV, CDR2 YYDKDF (reference sequence). CDR3 size: 15 residues. CDR3 region: CATSRNRVGENTIYF. The CDR3 DNA follows: TGTGCCACCAGCAGGAACAGGGTTGGTGAAAACACCATATATTTT.

A few counts support this clonotype. The V call is TRBV7-9, the J call TRBJ2-3, with TRBD2 identical over 8 bases. This CDR3 is 13 amino acids long. The germline CDR1 and CDR2 sequences are SEHNR and FQNEAQ (reference sequence). J lost 7 bases, V lost 7 bases, and 7 bases had no gene match. The CDR3 region is CASISRGGYTQYF. The CDR3 DNA sequence: TGTGCCAGCATTTCCCGGGGGGGCTATACGCAGTATTTT.

This clonotype showed up just a few times. V is TRBV7-3 and J is TRBJ2-3; D is undetermined. The CDR3 is 16 residues long. The V and J ends lost 5 bases and 0 bases respectively, with 15 bases between them. Germline CDR1 reads SGHTA; CDR2 reads FQGTGA. Here the CDR3 reads CASSLSLPDSTDTQYF. In DNA form, the CDR3 reads TGTGCCAGCAGCCTAAGTTTGCCGGATAGCACAGATACGCAGTATTTT.

This chain uses TRBV7-2 with TRBJ2-7; perhaps TRBD1 as D (6 bases). Germline values: CDR1 SGHTA, CDR2 FQGNSA. V shed 5 bases and J shed 0 bases, with 14 bases lying between them. The CDR3 is 15 amino acids. The CDR3 DNA reads TGTGCCAGCAGCCCTTCCGGGACAACCTCCTACGAGCAGTACTTC. This translates into CASSPSGTTSYEQYF.

This clonotype was counted between two and nine times. The genes are TRBV7-8 and TRBJ2-2; D call uncertain. This CDR3 is built from 15 residues. Trimming took off 2 bases at V and 0 bases at J, with 7 bases between the two ends. Germline V gives CDR1 SGHVS, CDR2 FQNEAQ. In DNA form, the CDR3 reads TGTGCCAGCAGCTTACGGGCCACGAACACCGGGGAGCTGTTTTTT. Protein sequence: CASSLRATNTGELFF.

The sample holds a few counts of this clonotype. The CDR3 loop reads CASSPRSVGTATEAFF. The CDR3 DNA reads TGTGCCAGCAGCCCTAGATCCGTTGGGACAGCAACTGAAGCTTTCTTT. The gene calls are TRBV7-8 and TRBJ1-1, with 7 bases lining up with TRBD1. The CDR3 has 16 amino acids. From germline, CDR1 is SGHVS and CDR2 FQNEAQ. The V gene end was trimmed by 5 bases and the J gene end by 5 bases; junction bases not matched to a gene: 14.

The V gene is TRBV5-1, the J gene TRBJ2-6; D may be TRBD1 or TRBD2 (5 bases each). Germline loops: CDR1 SGHRS, CDR2 YFSETQ. Trimming left V 4 bases short and J 0 bases short, with 17 bases between. The CDR3 contains 18 residues. The CDR3 loop reads CASSGTGTLGSGANVLTF. The CDR3 nucleotides are TGCGCCAGCAGCGGAACCGGGACCCTCGGCTCTGGGGCCAACGTCCTGACTTTC.

The chain employs TRBV5-4 and TRBJ1-2; 7 bases match TRBD1. There are 13 residues in the CDR3. The ends lost 5 bases at V and 6 bases at J; junction bases unmatched: 7. CDR1 is SGHNT and CDR2 is YYREEE in the germline V gene (reference sequence). CDR3 sequence: CASREQGLDGYTF. DNA of the CDR3: TGTGCCAGCAGGGAACAGGGGTTAGATGGCTACACCTTC.

V gene TRBV6-1 combines with J gene TRBJ1-2; 8 positions agree with TRBD1. J gave up 8 bases and V 6 bases, and 11 bases lay outside the gene matches. Per germline, CDR1 MNHNS and CDR2 SASEGT. The CDR3 loop spans 14 amino acids. CDR3 loop: CASRETGAHIGYTF. CDR3 sequence (DNA): TGTGCCAGCAGGGAGACAGGGGCCCACATCGGCTACACCTTC.

This chain links TRBV7-2 with TRBJ2-3, with D unclear. Germline V gives CDR1 SGHTA, CDR2 FQGNSA. The CDR3 covers 15 residues. The V end lost 2 bases, the J end lost 2 bases, and 11 bases lay between the germline ends. The DNA of the CDR3 is TGTGCCAGCAGCTTAAATCTGGGTACCACAGATACGCAGTATTTT. This codes for CASSLNLGTTDTQYF.